This T cell receptor (beta chain) was sequenced during a study of CD8 T cells in ankylosing spondylitis. The study, taken as a whole, reports: Ankylosing spondylitis blood appeared to carry a characteristic TCR beta motif of several highly homologous variants. Matched ankylosing spondylitis synovial fluid reportedly contained a significantly enriched population of disease-linked clones. Previous work reported some of these motif variants in the synovial fluid and blood of reactive arthritis.

This clonotype is a singleton in its sample. Its antigen is undetermined. V lost 0 bases to trimming and J lost 4 bases, with 12 bases between them. Germline values: CDR1 LGHNA, CDR2 YSLEER. There are 16 residues in the CDR3. Making use of molecular barcodes, quantitative 5'-RACE generated TCR beta libraries. TCRdb passed the 5' RACE reads through MiXCR, listing each CDR3 protein once. The sample has roughly 440,000 distinct CDR3 sequences; roughly 18% are singletons. The origin of this receptor is a male donor with ankylosing spondylitis. Input material: blood, either unsorted or a sorted T cell fraction (not recorded which). V gene TRBV4-3 combines with J gene TRBJ2-2; D uncertain. Here the CDR3 DNA reads TGCGCCAGCAGCCAAGAAAAGGGCCCCAGCACCGGGGAGCTGTTTTTT. As protein: CASSQEKGPSTGELFF.